This section outlines one T cell receptor (beta chain) sequence together with its context. The antigen remains unidentified. The data derive from a study of CD4 T cells in relation to SARS-CoV-2 and coronaviruses. Libraries were prepared by immunoSEQ multiplex PCR; TCRdb keeps only in-frame clonotypes and omits some of them. The sample gives tens of thousands of clones, 76% of which show up once; roughly 15% is in the top ten. There are 13 residues in the CDR3. The V end lost 3 bases, the J end lost 10 bases, and 10 bases lay between the germline ends. The germline CDR1 and CDR2 sequences are WNHNN and SYGVQD (reference sequence). Unexposed donor CD4+ T cells date from 2011-2018, before the COVID-19 pandemic. CD4+ T cells were isolated from the cells after nine to eleven days of culture. As cell numbers allowed, unexposed-donor CD4+ T cells faced SARS-CoV-2 S/N and four cold-coronavirus spikes.

Sequenced material: CD4+ T cells from PBMCs, cultured in vitro. The TCR comes from a human donor in good health. This sequence joins TRBV10-1 and TRBJ1-6; a weak D match, TRBD1 (6 bases). For the CDR3, the DNA is TGCGCCAGCAGTGAATCAGGGGCATCACCCCTCCACTTT. It codes for CASSESGASPLHF.